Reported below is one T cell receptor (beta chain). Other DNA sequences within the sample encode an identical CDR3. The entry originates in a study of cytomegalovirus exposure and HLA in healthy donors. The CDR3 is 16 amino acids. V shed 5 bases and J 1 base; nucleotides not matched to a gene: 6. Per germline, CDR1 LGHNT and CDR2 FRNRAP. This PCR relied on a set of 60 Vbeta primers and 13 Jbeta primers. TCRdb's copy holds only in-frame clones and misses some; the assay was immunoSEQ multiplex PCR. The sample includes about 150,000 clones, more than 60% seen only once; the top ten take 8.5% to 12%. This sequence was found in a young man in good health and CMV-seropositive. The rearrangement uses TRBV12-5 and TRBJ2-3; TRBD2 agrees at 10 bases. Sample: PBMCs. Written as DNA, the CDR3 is TGTGCTAGTGGTCCGCATCTAGCGGGAGGCACAGATACGCAGTATTTT. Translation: CASGPHLAGGTDTQYF.